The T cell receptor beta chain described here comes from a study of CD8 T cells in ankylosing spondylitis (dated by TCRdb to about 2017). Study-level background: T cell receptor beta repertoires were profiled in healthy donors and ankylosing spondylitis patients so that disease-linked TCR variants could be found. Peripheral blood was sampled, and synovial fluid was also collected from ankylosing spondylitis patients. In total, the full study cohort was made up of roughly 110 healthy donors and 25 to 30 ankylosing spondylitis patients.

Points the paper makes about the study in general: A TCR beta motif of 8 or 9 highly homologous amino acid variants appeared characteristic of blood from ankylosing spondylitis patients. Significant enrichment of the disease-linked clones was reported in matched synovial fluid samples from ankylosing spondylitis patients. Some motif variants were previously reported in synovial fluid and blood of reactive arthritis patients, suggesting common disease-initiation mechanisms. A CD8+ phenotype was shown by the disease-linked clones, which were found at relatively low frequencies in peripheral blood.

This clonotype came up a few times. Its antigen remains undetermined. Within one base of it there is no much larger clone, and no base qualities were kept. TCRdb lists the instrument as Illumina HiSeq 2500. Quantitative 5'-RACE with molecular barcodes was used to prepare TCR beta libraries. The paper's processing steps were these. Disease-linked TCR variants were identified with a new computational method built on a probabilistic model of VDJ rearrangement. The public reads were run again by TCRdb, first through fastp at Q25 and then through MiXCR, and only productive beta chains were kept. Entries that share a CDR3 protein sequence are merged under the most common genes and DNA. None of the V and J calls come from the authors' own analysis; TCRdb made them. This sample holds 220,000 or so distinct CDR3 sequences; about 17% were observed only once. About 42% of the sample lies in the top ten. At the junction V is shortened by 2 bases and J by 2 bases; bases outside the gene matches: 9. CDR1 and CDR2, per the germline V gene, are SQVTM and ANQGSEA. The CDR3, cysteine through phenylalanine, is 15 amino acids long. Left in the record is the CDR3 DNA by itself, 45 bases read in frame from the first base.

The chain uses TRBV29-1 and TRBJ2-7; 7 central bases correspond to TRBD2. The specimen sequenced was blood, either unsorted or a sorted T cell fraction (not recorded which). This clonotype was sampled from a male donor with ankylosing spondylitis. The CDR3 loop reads CSVEMAGVNTYEQYF. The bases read TGCAGCGTTGAAATGGCGGGAGTTAACACCTACGAGCAGTACTTC.